The present TCR beta chain was sequenced within a study of beta chain features in type 1 diabetes. Notes on the study in general: Shorter TCRB CDR3s, moderately but significantly so, marked every one of the four CD4+ subsets in Type 1 diabetes patients. Diminished insertions and augmented deletions at VDJ junctions characterized type 1 diabetes patients. These data did not resolve whether HLA type affects TCRB rearrangement. Patients and controls would be equally affected if PCR favored shorter templates.

All of the isolated RNA was reverse transcribed, so expressed TCRB transcripts were sequenced. Clones were read by immunoSEQ multiplex PCR, and TCRdb kept only the in-frame ones, dropping some. The sample consists of around 240,000 clones, 16% of them appearing once. CDR3 size: 10 residues. The germline V and J ends were trimmed by 6 bases and 4 bases, with 4 bases remaining between them. Germline lookup yields CDR1 SNHLY and CDR2 FYNNEI. Turning to this clone: Its cognate antigen is unknown. The same CDR3 can be traced to other DNA sequences in this sample.

The source material was naive CD4+ T cells from blood. The sequence was collected from a man aged 25-45 years with type 1 diabetes. The rearrangement links TRBV2 to TRBJ2-7, with D unclear. CDR3 coding DNA: TGTGCCAGCAGGTCTTACGAGCAGTACTTC. It yields the protein CASRSYEQYF. The full variable domain, in which reference TRBV2 and TRBJ2-7 provide the parts outside the CDR3, is EPEVTQTPSHQVTQMGQEVILRCVPISNHLYFYWYRQILGQKVEFLVSFYNNEISEKSEIFDDQFSVERPDGSNFTLKIRSTKLEDSAMYFCASRSYEQYFGPGTRLTVT.